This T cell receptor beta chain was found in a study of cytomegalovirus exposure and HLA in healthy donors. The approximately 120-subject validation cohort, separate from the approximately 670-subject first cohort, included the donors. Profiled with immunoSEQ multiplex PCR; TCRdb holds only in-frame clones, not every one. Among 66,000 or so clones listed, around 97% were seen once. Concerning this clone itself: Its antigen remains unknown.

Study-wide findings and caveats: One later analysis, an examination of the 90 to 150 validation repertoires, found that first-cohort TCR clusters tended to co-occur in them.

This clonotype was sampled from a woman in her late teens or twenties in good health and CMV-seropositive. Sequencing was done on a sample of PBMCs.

CDR3 sequence: CASSLVTGHHSNQPQHF. CDR3 sequence (DNA): TGTGCCAGCAGCTTAGTCACAGGGCACCATAGCAATCAGCCCCAGCATTTT. This rearrangement joins TRBV11-2 to TRBJ1-5, with a weak D call TRBD1 (6 bases). Germline assignment: CDR1 SGHAT and CDR2 FQNNGV. The CDR3 is 17 amino acids. The V end lost 1 base, the J end lost 0 bases, and 13 bases lay between the germline ends.